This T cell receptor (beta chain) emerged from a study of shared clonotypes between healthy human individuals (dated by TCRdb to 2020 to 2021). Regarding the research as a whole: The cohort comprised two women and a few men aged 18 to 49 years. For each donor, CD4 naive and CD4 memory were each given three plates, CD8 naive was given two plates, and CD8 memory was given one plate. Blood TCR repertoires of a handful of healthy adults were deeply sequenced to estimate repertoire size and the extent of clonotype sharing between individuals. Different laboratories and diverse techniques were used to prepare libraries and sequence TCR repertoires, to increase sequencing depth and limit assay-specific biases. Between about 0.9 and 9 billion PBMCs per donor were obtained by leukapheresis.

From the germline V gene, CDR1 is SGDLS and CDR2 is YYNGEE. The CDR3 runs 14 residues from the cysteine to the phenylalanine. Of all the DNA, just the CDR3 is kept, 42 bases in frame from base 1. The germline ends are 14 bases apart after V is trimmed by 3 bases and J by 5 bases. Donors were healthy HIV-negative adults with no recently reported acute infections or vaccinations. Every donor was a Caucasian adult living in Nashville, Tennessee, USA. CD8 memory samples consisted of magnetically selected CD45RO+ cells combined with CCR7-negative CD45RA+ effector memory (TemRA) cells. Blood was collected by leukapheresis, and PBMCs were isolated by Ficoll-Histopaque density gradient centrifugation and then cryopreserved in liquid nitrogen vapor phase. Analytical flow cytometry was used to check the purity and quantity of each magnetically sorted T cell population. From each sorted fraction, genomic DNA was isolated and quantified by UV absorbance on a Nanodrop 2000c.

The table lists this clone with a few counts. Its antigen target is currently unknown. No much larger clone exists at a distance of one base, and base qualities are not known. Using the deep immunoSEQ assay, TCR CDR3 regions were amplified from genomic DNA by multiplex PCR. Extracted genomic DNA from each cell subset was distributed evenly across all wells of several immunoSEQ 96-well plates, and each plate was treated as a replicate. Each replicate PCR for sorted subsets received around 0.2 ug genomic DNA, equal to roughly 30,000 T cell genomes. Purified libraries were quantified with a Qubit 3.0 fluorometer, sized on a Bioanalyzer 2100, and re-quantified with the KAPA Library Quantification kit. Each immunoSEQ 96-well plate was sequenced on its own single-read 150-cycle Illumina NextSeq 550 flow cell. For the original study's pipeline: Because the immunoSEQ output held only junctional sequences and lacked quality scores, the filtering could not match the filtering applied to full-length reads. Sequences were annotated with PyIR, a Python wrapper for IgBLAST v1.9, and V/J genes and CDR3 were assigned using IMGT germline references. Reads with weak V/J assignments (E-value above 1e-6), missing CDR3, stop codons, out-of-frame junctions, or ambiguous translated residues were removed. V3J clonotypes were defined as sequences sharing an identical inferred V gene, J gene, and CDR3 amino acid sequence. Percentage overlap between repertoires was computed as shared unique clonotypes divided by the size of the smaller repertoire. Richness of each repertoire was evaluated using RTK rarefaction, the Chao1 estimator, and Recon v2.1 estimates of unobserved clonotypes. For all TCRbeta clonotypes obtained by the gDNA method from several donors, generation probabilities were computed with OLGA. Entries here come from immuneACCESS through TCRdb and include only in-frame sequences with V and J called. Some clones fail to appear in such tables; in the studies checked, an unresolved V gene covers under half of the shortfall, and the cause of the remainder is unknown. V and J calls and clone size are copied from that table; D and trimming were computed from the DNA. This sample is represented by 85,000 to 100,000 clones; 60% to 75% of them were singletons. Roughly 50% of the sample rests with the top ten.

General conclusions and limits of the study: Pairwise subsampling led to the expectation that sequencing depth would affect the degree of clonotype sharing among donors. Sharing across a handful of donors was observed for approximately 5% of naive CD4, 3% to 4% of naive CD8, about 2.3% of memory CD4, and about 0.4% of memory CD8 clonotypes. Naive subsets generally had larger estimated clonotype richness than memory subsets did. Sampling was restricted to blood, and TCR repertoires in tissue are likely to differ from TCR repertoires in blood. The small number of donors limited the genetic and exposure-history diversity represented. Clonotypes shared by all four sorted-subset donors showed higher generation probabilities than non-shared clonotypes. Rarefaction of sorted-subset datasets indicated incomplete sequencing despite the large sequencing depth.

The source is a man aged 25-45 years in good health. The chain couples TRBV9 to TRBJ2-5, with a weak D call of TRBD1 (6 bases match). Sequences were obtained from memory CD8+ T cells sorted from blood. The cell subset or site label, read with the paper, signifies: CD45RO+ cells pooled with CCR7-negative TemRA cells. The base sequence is TGTGCCAGCAGCGCGACAGGTCAGGGGGAGACCCAGTACTTC. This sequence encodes CASSATGQGETQYF.